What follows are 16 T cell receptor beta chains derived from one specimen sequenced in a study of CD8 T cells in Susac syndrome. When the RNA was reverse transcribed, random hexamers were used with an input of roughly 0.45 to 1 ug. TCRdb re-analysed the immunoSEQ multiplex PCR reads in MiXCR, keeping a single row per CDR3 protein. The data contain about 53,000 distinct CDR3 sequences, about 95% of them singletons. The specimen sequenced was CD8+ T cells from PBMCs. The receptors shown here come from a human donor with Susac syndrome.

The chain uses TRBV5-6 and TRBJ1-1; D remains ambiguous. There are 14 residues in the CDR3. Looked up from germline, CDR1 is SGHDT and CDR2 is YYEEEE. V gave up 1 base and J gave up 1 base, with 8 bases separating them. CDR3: CASSLMWRNTEAFF. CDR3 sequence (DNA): TGTGCCAGCAGCTTGATGTGGAGGAACACTGAAGCTTTCTTT.

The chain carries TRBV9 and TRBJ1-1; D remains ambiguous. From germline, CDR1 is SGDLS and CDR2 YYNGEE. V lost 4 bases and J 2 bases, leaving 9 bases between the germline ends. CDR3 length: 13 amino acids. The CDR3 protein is CASSFRQNTEAFF. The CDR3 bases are TGTGCCAGCAGCTTCCGACAAAACACTGAAGCTTTCTTT.

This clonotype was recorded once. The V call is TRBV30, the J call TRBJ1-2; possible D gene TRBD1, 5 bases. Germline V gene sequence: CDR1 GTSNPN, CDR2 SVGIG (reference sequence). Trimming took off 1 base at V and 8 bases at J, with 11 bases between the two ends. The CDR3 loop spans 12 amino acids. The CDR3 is CAWSARADGYTF. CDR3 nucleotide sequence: TGTGCCTGGAGTGCCAGGGCAGACGGCTACACCTTC.

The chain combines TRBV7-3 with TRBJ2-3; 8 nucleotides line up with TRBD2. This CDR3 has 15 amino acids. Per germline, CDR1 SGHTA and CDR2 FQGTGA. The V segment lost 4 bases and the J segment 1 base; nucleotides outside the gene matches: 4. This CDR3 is CASSWSGGGTDTQYF. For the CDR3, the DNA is TGTGCCAGCAGCTGGAGCGGGGGAGGCACAGATACGCAGTATTTT.

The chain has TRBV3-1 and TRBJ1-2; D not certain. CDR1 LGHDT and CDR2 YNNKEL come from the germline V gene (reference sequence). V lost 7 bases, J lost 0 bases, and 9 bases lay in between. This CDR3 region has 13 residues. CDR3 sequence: CASTHGTNYGYTF. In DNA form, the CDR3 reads TGTGCCAGCACTCACGGAACTAACTATGGCTACACCTTC.

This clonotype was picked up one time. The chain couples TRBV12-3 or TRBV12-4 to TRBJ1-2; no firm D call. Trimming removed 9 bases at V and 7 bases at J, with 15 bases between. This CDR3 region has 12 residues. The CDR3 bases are TGTGCCAGTCTGTATCCCTCGGGTGGCTACACCTTC. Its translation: CASLYPSGGYTF.

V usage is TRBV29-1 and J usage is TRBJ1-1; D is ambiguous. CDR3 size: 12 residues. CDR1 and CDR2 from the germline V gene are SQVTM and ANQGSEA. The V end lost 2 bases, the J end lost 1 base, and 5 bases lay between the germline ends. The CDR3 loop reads CSVELRNTEAFF. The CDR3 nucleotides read TGCAGCGTTGAACTGAGGAACACTGAAGCTTTCTTT.

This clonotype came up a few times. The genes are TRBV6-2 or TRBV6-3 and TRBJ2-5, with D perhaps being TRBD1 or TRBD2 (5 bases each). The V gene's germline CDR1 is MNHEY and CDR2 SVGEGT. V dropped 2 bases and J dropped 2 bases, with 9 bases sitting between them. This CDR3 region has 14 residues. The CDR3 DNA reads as TGTGCCAGCAGTTACACGGGGCCGCAAGAGACCCAGTACTTC. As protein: CASSYTGPQETQYF.

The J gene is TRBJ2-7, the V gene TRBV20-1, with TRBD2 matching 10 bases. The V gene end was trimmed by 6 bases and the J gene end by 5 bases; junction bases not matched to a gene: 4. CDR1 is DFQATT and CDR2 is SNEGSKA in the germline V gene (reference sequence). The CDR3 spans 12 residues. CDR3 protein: CSASGGAHEQYF. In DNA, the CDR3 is TGCAGTGCAAGCGGGGGGGCCCACGAGCAGTACTTC.

CDR3 coding DNA: TGCGCCAGCAGCACACAGACCTCTGGGGCCAACGTCCTGACTTTC. This gives the protein CASSTQTSGANVLTF. The chain couples TRBV5-1 to TRBJ2-6; D unresolved. Germline CDR1 SGHRS, CDR2 YFSETQ. The CDR3 consists of 15 residues. Trimming left V 4 bases short and J 0 bases short, with 8 bases between.

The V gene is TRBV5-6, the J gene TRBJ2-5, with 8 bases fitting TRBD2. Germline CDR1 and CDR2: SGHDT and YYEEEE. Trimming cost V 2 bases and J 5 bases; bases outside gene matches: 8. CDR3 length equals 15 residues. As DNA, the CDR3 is TGTGCCAGCAGCTTTCGGGGGGGATGGGATGAGACCCAGTACTTC. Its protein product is CASSFRGGWDETQYF.

The CDR3 DNA sequence: TGTGCCAGCAGCCAAGGGGGTGAGGTGCTGAGCACTGAAGCTTTCTTT. Amino acid sequence: CASSQGGEVLSTEAFF. The chain is built from TRBV14 and TRBJ1-1; D is undetermined. V lost 1 base, J lost 4 bases, and 16 bases lay in between. Germline lookup yields CDR1 SGHDN and CDR2 FVKESK. CDR3 length: 16 residues.

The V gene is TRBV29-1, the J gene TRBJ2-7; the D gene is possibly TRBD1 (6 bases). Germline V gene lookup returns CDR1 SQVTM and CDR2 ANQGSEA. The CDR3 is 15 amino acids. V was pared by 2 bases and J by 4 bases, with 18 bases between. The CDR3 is CSVETGTDPRYEQYF. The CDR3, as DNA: TGCAGCGTTGAAACAGGGACGGACCCAAGGTACGAGCAGTACTTC.

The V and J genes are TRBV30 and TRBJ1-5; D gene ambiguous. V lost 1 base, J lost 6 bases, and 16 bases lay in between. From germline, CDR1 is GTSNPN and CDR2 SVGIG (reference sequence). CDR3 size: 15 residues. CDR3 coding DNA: TGTGCCTGGAGTGGTTCGGCAGGTATGCTTCAGCCCCAGCATTTT. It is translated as CAWSGSAGMLQPQHF.

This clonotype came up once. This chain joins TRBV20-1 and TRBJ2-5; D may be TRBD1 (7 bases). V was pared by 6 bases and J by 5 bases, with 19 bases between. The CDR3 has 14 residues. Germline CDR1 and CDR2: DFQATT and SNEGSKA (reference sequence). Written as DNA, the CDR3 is TGCAGTGCAACCTCAGGAGGGGGCGGGGAGACCCAGTACTTC. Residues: CSATSGGGGETQYF.

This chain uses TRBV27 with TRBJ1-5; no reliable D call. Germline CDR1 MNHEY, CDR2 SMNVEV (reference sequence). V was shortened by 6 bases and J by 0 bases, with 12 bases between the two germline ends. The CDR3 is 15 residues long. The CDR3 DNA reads TGTGCCAGCAGACGACTCATGTATAGCAATCAGCCCCAGCATTTT. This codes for CASRRLMYSNQPQHF.